This paragraph covers one T cell receptor (beta chain) sequence. The record originates from a study of blood T cell repertoires in COVID-19. Study-level background: Nucleic acid was either cDNA or gDNA, and it came from T cells, B-cell-depleted T cells, or PBMCs.

Sequencing was performed with immunoSEQ multiplex PCR; in TCRdb, only in-frame clones are kept and a portion is missing. This repertoire shows roughly 300,000 clones, about 85% found once; its top ten account for about 6%. Which cohort a participant joined came from the clinical history participants gave. The specimen was PBMCs or T cells enriched from blood (not recorded which). The sequence derives from a woman aged 25-40 years who had recovered from COVID-19.

The CDR3 here is CASNPPGQPNTEAFF. The CDR3 bases are TGTGCCAGTAACCCTCCGGGACAGCCAAACACTGAAGCTTTCTTT. V gene TRBV19 combines with J gene TRBJ1-1; 7 bases map to TRBD1. This CDR3 region has 15 residues. V lost 7 bases to trimming and J lost 2 bases; unmatched junction nucleotides: 10. Germline CDR1 LNHDA, CDR2 SQIVND (reference sequence).